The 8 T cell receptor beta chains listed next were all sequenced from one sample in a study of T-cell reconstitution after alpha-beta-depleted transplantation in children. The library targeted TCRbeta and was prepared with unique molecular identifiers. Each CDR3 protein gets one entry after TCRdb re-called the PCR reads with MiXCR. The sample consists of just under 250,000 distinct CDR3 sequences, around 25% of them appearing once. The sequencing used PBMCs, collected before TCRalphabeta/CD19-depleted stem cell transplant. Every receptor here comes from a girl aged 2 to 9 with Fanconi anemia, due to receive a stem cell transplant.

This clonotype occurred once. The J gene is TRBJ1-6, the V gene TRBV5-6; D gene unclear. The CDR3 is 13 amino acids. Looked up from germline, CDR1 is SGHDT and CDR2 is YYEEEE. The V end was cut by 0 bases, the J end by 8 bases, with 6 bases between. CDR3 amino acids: CASSLGADSPLHF. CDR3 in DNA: TGTGCCAGCAGCTTGGGTGCGGATTCACCCCTCCACTTT.

The CDR3 sequence: CASSHYSTYEQYF. CDR3 DNA sequence: TGTGCCAGCAGCCATTATTCTACCTACGAGCAGTACTTC. The chain couples TRBV3-1 to TRBJ2-7; D uncertain. Per the germline V gene, CDR1 is LGHDT and CDR2 is YNNKEL (reference sequence). This CDR3 contains 13 residues. Trimming stripped 3 bases from V and 2 bases from J, with 8 bases between.

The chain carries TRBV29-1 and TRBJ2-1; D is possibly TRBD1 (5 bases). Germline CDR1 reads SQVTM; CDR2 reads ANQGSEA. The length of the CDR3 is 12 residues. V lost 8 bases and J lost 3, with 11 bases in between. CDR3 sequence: CSCVRDYNEQFF. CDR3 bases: TGCAGCTGTGTCAGGGACTACAATGAGCAGTTCTTC.

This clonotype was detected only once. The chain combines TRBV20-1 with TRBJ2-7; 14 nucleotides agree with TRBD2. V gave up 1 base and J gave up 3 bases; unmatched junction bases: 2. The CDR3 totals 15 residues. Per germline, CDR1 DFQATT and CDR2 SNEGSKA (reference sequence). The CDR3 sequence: CSARAGTSGGYEQYF. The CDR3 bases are TGCAGTGCTAGAGCGGGGACTAGCGGGGGCTACGAGCAGTACTTC.

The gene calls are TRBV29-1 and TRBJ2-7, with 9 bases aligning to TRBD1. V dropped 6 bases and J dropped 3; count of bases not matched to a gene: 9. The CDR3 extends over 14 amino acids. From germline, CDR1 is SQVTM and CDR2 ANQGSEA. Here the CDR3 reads CSVLDRGGNYEQYF. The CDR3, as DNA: TGCAGCGTCCTCGACAGGGGGGGTAACTACGAGCAGTACTTC.

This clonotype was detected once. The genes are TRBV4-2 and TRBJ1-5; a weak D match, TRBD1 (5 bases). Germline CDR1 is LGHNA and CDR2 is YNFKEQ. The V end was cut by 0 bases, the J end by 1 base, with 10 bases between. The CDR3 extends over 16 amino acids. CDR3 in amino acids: CASSQDTGDSNQPQHF. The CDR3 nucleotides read TGTGCCAGCAGCCAAGACACTGGGGACAGCAATCAGCCCCAGCATTTT.

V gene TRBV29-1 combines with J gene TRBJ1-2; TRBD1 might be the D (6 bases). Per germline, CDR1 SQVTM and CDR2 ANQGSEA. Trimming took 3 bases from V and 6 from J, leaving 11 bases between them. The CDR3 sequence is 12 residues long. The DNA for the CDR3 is TGCAGCGTTGATCCAGGGGACAATGGCTACACCTTC. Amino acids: CSVDPGDNGYTF. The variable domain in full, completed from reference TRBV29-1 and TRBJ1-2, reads SAVISQKPSRDICQRGTSLTIQCQVDSQVTMMFWYRQQPGQSLTLIATANQGSEATYESGFVIDKFPISRPNLTFSTLTVSNMSPEDSSIYLCSVDPGDNGYTFGSGTRLTVV.

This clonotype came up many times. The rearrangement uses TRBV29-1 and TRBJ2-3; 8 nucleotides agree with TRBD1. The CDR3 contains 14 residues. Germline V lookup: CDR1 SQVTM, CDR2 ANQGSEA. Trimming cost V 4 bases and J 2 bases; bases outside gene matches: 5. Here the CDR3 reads CSVGQGSVTDTQYF. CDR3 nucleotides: TGCAGCGTTGGACAGGGGAGTGTCACAGATACGCAGTATTTT.